The 10 T cell receptor beta chains below come from one sample, sequenced in a study of beta chain features in type 1 diabetes. Sequenced material consisted of expressed TCRB transcripts (all of the isolated RNA was reverse transcribed). Clones were read by immunoSEQ multiplex PCR, and TCRdb kept only the in-frame ones, dropping some. The sample shows 200,000 to 300,000 clones, 55% to 70% of them seen only once. Sequencing was done on a sample of naive CD4+ T cells from blood. The receptors shown here come from a man aged 25-45 years in good health.

The rearrangement links TRBV5-4 to TRBJ2-3; 8 positions match TRBD1. Germline V gene data show CDR1 as SGHNT and CDR2 as YYREEE (reference sequence). This CDR3 has 15 residues. V gave up 4 bases and J gave up 3 bases; unmatched junction bases: 7. CDR3 amino acids: CASSLRHRGTDTQYF. In DNA, the CDR3 is TGTGCCAGCAGCCTCAGGCACAGGGGGACAGATACGCAGTATTTT.

J is TRBJ2-1 and V is TRBV10-1; D is unresolved. This CDR3 region has 12 residues. V gave up 2 bases and J gave up 4 bases, with 3 bases separating them. Germline loops: CDR1 WNHNN, CDR2 SYGVQD (reference sequence). CDR3 nucleotide sequence: TGCGCCAGCAGTGAGAAGTACAATGAGCAGTTCTTC. Amino acids: CASSEKYNEQFF.

The V gene is TRBV5-4, the J gene TRBJ2-5, with D perhaps matching TRBD2 (5 bases). V dropped 7 bases and J dropped 2 bases, with 18 bases sitting between them. Germline values: CDR1 SGHNT, CDR2 YYREEE (reference sequence). The CDR3 length is 15 residues. For the CDR3, the DNA is TGTGCCAGCGGACTCGGAGGAGCGGTTCAAGAGACCCAGTACTTC. Its protein is CASGLGGAVQETQYF.

Regarding this clone: Other DNA variants within this sample encode the same CDR3. CDR3 DNA sequence: TGCAGTGCTAGACAGGGAAACACCATATATTTT. Translating it yields CSARQGNTIYF. The V and J genes are TRBV20-1 and TRBJ1-3; D remains ambiguous. The CDR3 is 11 amino acids. Trimming shortened V by 2 bases and J by 4 bases, and 3 bases separated the two germline ends. Per germline, CDR1 DFQATT and CDR2 SNEGSKA (reference sequence).

This clone turned up a few times. The same CDR3 is also encoded by other DNA sequences in this sample. The chain is built from TRBV7-2 and TRBJ2-1, with TRBD1 identical over 7 bases. Germline CDR1 SGHTA, CDR2 FQGNSA. The V gene end was trimmed by 5 bases and the J gene end by 0 bases; junction bases not matched to a gene: 4. The CDR3 totals 15 residues. CDR3 DNA sequence: TGTGCCAGCAGCGTACAGGGGAGCTCCTACAATGAGCAGTTCTTC. It yields the protein CASSVQGSSYNEQFF.

The V gene is TRBV29-1, the J gene TRBJ1-2, with D possibly TRBD1 on 6 matching bases. V lost 2 bases, J lost 4 bases, and 14 bases lay in between. The germline V gene encodes CDR1 SQVTM and CDR2 ANQGSEA. There are 14 residues in the CDR3. The CDR3 sequence is CSVENQGRGYGYTF. CDR3 nucleotides: TGCAGCGTTGAAAATCAGGGGCGCGGCTATGGCTACACCTTC.

J is TRBJ2-3 and V is TRBV28; TRBD1 agrees at 8 bases. This CDR3 region has 16 residues. CDR1 and CDR2 from the germline V gene are MDHEN and SYDVKM. Trimming cost V 3 bases and J 4 bases; bases outside gene matches: 9. The CDR3, as DNA: TGTGCCAGCAGTTTTCCGACAGGGGACCTTTCAGATACGCAGTATTTT. Protein product: CASSFPTGDLSDTQYF.

The DNA of the CDR3 is TGCAGCGCATCTAGCGGCTACGAGCAGTACTTC. It translates to CSASSGYEQYF. The chain uses TRBV29-1 and TRBJ2-7, with 7 positions matching TRBD2. The germline gives CDR1 SQVTM, CDR2 ANQGSEA. The CDR3 runs 11 residues. V was pared by 7 bases and J by 3 bases, with 3 bases of the junction left unmatched.

This CDR3 is CVTKSGTEAFF. CDR3 DNA sequence: TGTGTAACTAAGTCGGGGACTGAAGCTTTCTTT. This chain links TRBV19 with TRBJ1-1; D uncertain. The CDR3 has 11 amino acids. Germline CDR1 and CDR2: LNHDA and SQIVND (reference sequence).

This sequence joins TRBV5-1 and TRBJ2-1; 7 positions match TRBD1. Germline CDR1 and CDR2: SGHRS and YFSETQ. J was trimmed by 9 bases and V by 2 bases; bases with no gene match: 11. The CDR3 consists of 15 residues. This CDR3 is CASSLGYRGFGEQFF. In DNA form, the CDR3 reads TGCGCCAGCAGCTTAGGGTACAGGGGTTTTGGTGAGCAGTTCTTC.